This T cell receptor (beta chain) was profiled in a study of Graves' ophthalmopathy and Graves' hyperthyroidism. Amplified material comprised TCR beta CDR3 regions derived from RNA transcripts. Second-round multiplex PCR came after a first-round RT-PCR that employed HTBI primers. From the multiplex PCR reads, TCRdb called clonotypes with MiXCR, one entry per CDR3 protein. This repertoire shows over a million distinct CDR3 sequences, 35% to 40% found once; its top ten account for over 8.5%. The CDR3 runs 13 residues. J lost 9 bases, V lost 4 bases, and 5 bases had no gene match. CDR1 is MNHEY, CDR2 SVGEGT, per germline.

The source is an adult man with Graves' hyperthyroidism. The sequenced sample was peripheral blood or thyroid tissue (not recorded which). This chain uses TRBV6-2 or TRBV6-3 with TRBJ1-1; TRBD1 agrees at 10 bases. This chain's CDR3 is CASSSRTGGKAFF. CDR3 in DNA: TGTGCCAGCAGTTCGAGGACAGGGGGTAAAGCTTTCTTT.